A single sample gave rise to the 20 T cell receptor beta chains below, sequenced in a study of long-term antiretroviral therapy in people with HIV. They ran version v3.0 of the immunoSEQ assay at survey level. This table comes from immunoSEQ multiplex PCR, and its TCRdb copy is limited to in-frame clones, with some not included. The data contain about 25,000 clones, more than 75% of them singletons. The sample in question was unsorted PBMCs, obtained 0.5 years after starting antiretroviral therapy. Receptor source: a woman between 40 and 55 years old with HIV.

The chain carries TRBV28 and TRBJ1-1, with TRBD1 matching over 7 bases. Germline V gives CDR1 MDHEN, CDR2 SYDVKM. V trimming: 5 bases; J trimming: 1 base; junction bases outside the gene matches: 10. CDR3 length: 16 residues. The CDR3 is CASSPRPGTANTEAFF. The CDR3 DNA reads TGTGCCAGCAGTCCTCGCCCCGGGACAGCGAACACTGAAGCTTTCTTT.

V gene TRBV4-3 combines with J gene TRBJ1-6; D call uncertain. Per the germline V gene, CDR1 is LGHNA and CDR2 is YSLEER. The CDR3 runs to 18 residues. V was trimmed by 0 bases and J by 6 bases, leaving 18 bases between them. The CDR3 here is CASSQEPLRLLPNSPLHF. The CDR3 nucleotides read TGCGCCAGCAGCCAAGAGCCCCTTCGACTGCTCCCTAATTCACCCCTCCACTTT.

This clone was counted a single time. This chain uses TRBV5-1 with TRBJ2-1; no clear D gene. V was trimmed by 0 bases and J by 3 bases, leaving 4 bases between them. This CDR3 has 13 residues. Germline CDR1 SGHRS, CDR2 YFSETQ. The CDR3 region is CASSLGSYNEQFF. CDR3 DNA: TGCGCCAGCAGCTTGGGGAGCTACAATGAGCAGTTCTTC.

The gene calls are TRBV28 and TRBJ1-3, with D possibly TRBD1 on 5 matching bases. CDR1 and CDR2 (germline): MDHEN, SYDVKM. The CDR3 totals 14 residues. Trimming left V 7 bases short and J 0 bases short, with 10 bases between. The CDR3 DNA is TGTGCCAGCACCCGGGACGACTCTGGAAACACCATATATTTT. Protein sequence: CASTRDDSGNTIYF.

This clone was seen once. The chain combines TRBV28 with TRBJ2-7; D is unresolved. The germline gives CDR1 MDHEN, CDR2 SYDVKM. The CDR3 has 13 amino acids. The V end lost 7 bases, the J end lost 6 bases, and 16 bases lay between the germline ends. This CDR3 is CASKSFLVAEQYF. DNA for the CDR3: TGTGCCAGCAAATCCTTCCTTGTGGCCGAGCAGTACTTC.

The rearrangement uses TRBV5-6 and TRBJ2-1; D ambiguous. With 4 bases removed from V and 6 bases from J, the gap between germline ends came to 8 bases. CDR1 and CDR2 from the germline V gene are SGHDT and YYEEEE. CDR3 length: 12 residues. This chain's CDR3 is CASSPWANEQFF. The CDR3 DNA is TGTGCCAGCAGCCCGTGGGCCAATGAGCAGTTCTTC.

The gene calls are TRBV6-4 and TRBJ1-1; possibly TRBD1 for D (5 bases). Germline V gene data show CDR1 as MRHNA and CDR2 as SNTAGT. The CDR3 has 13 residues. V dropped 5 bases and J dropped 6 bases, with 13 bases sitting between them. The CDR3 nucleotides read TGTGCCAGCAGTCCACGGGACGCCTCTGAAGCTTTCTTT. Translation gives CASSPRDASEAFF.

The chain has TRBV5-5 and TRBJ1-1, with D hard to call. Between the trimmed V and J ends, which lost 1 base and 0 bases, there was a span of 7 bases. Germline values: CDR1 SGHKS, CDR2 YYEKEE (reference sequence). The CDR3 runs 14 residues. The CDR3 region is CASSLFTMNTEAFF. The CDR3 nucleotides read TGTGCCAGCAGCTTGTTTACCATGAACACTGAAGCTTTCTTT.

The rearrangement links TRBV30 to TRBJ2-7; unclear D gene. The CDR3 spans 13 residues. With 0 bases removed from V and 3 bases from J, the gap between germline ends came to 9 bases. The germline V gene has CDR1 GTSNPN and CDR2 SVGIG (reference sequence). The CDR3 reads CAWSVGVDYEQYF. The CDR3 DNA follows: TGTGCCTGGAGTGTCGGAGTCGACTACGAGCAGTACTTC.

V usage is TRBV19 and J usage is TRBJ1-2, with D tentatively TRBD1 (6 bases). CDR3 length: 15 amino acids. V was pared by 6 bases and J by 3 bases, with 17 bases between. In germline, CDR1 is LNHDA, CDR2 SQIVND (reference sequence). CDR3 coding DNA: TGTGCCAGTAGACCCCGGGGGGGCAGCGACTATGGCTACACCTTC. Its protein is CASRPRGGSDYGYTF. The full variable domain, its missing parts supplied by reference TRBV19 and TRBJ1-2, is DGGITQSPKYLFRKEGQNVTLSCEQNLNHDAMYWYRQDPGQGLRLIYYSQIVNDFQKGDIAEGYSVSREKKESFPLTVTSAQKNPTAFYLCASRPRGGSDYGYTFGSGTRLTVV.

Note on this clone: The DNA is left out, because the CDR3 cannot be placed on it with certainty; the CDR3 is given as TCRdb lists it. The chain joins TRBV9 to TRBJ2-5; TRBD1 was called by the table and not checked on the DNA. Counting both end residues, the CDR3 totals 17 amino acids. Germline assignment: CDR1 SGDLS and CDR2 YYNGEE. CDR3 loop: CASSTSGQGNVGETQYF.

J is TRBJ2-7 and V is TRBV7-9, with 11 bases identical to TRBD1. Per germline, CDR1 SEHNR and CDR2 FQNEAQ (reference sequence). Losses at the gene ends were 4 bases for V and 4 bases for J; bases not matched to a gene: 6. CDR3 length: 15 residues. CDR3 DNA: TGTGCCAGCAGCTCTGGACAGGGGGCGGAATACGAGCAGTACTTC. Its translation is CASSSGQGAEYEQYF.

The chain combines TRBV4-1 with TRBJ1-1, with TRBD1 matching over 7 bases. CDR1 is MGHRA, CDR2 YSYEKL, per germline. Losses at the gene ends were 0 bases for V and 4 bases for J; bases not matched to a gene: 8. The CDR3 has 16 residues. Written as DNA, the CDR3 is TGCGCCAGCAGCCAAGAGGTAAGACAGGGTGCCACTGAAGCTTTCTTT. Its protein product is CASSQEVRQGATEAFF.

This chain connects TRBV7-9 to TRBJ2-5, with D unclear. The length of the CDR3 is 14 residues. In germline, CDR1 is SEHNR, CDR2 FQNEAQ (reference sequence). The ends were cut back, 1 base at V and 5 bases at J, with 11 bases in the middle. The CDR3 loop is CASSLDNGAETQYF. The CDR3 DNA reads as TGTGCCAGCAGCTTAGATAACGGAGCGGAGACCCAGTACTTC.

The gene calls are TRBV9 and TRBJ2-1; D call uncertain. Germline CDR1 reads SGDLS; CDR2 reads YYNGEE. The V end lost 0 bases, the J end lost 8 bases, and 15 bases lay between the germline ends. The CDR3 is 15 residues long. This CDR3 reads CASSVDASPWDEQFF. The DNA of the CDR3 is TGTGCCAGCAGCGTAGACGCTAGTCCGTGGGATGAGCAGTTCTTC. Using reference TRBV9 and TRBJ2-1 for the parts outside the CDR3, the full variable domain is DSGVTQTPKHLITATGQRVTLRCSPRSGDLSVYWYQQSLDQGLQFLIQYYNGEERAKGNILERFSAQQFPDLHSELNLSSLELGDSALYFCASSVDASPWDEQFFGPGTRLTVL.

Only one count was recorded for this clone. The chain combines TRBV29-1 with TRBJ1-3; D remains ambiguous. Looked up from germline, CDR1 is SQVTM and CDR2 is ANQGSEA. The CDR3 runs 12 residues. V lost 4 bases and J 4 bases, leaving 8 bases between the germline ends. CDR3 in amino acids: CSVVSPGNTIYF. In DNA form, the CDR3 reads TGCAGCGTTGTATCTCCCGGAAACACCATATATTTT.

The chain recombines TRBV27 with TRBJ2-1, with D possibly TRBD1 on 6 matching bases. CDR1 MNHEY and CDR2 SMNVEV come from the germline V gene (reference sequence). Trimming took 6 bases from V and 6 from J, leaving 9 bases between them. The CDR3 has 12 amino acids. Here the CDR3 reads CASRTGANEQFF. In DNA, the CDR3 is TGTGCCAGCAGGACAGGAGCCAATGAGCAGTTCTTC.

This clone was detected a few times. The V call is TRBV7-2, the J call TRBJ2-7; 7 bases agree with TRBD1. The CDR3 length is 14 residues. The germline V gene encodes CDR1 SGHTA and CDR2 FQGNSA. The ends lost 4 bases at V and 1 base at J; junction bases unmatched: 4. CDR3 in DNA: TGTGCCAGCAGCTCACAGGGGAGTTCCTACGAGCAGTACTTC. Amino acids: CASSSQGSSYEQYF.

This chain joins TRBV14 and TRBJ2-4; 7 bases agree with TRBD2. V shed 4 bases, J shed 7 bases, and the junction held 4 bases outside the gene matches. This CDR3 has 13 residues. Germline V lookup: CDR1 SGHDN, CDR2 FVKESK. CDR3 region: CASSLYGGNIQYF. The CDR3 DNA reads as TGTGCCAGCAGCCTATACGGGGGGAACATTCAGTACTTC.

This chain joins TRBV5-8 and TRBJ2-5, with D hard to call. V lost 0 bases, J lost 0 bases, and 12 bases lay in between. The germline CDR1 and CDR2 sequences are SGHTS and YDEGEE. This CDR3 comprises 16 residues. CDR3 region: CASSLDRSADQETQYF. CDR3 DNA: TGTGCCAGCAGCTTGGACCGGTCGGCGGACCAAGAGACCCAGTACTTC.